A single sample gave rise to the 10 T cell receptor beta chains below, sequenced in a study of blood T cell repertoires in COVID-19. Here immunoSEQ multiplex PCR was the method, and the copy in TCRdb shows in-frame clones only, minus some. This sample has 220,000 or so clones, with roughly nine tenths found just once. Specimen: peripheral blood. All receptors derive from a woman aged 45-65 years with COVID-19, enrolled during active disease.

The chain couples TRBV7-9 to TRBJ2-2, with D perhaps TRBD2 (5 bases). The V gene lost 4 bases and the J gene lost 1 base, with 16 bases spanning the gap. The CDR3 has 17 residues. Germline lookup yields CDR1 SEHNR and CDR2 FQNEAQ (reference sequence). CDR3: CASSWRATKVNTGELFF. Written as DNA, the CDR3 is TGTGCCAGCAGCTGGCGGGCCACTAAAGTGAACACCGGGGAGCTGTTTTTT.

The V gene is TRBV19, the J gene TRBJ2-3; tentatively, D is TRBD2 (6 bases). The CDR3 extends over 15 amino acids. Germline assignment: CDR1 LNHDA and CDR2 SQIVND (reference sequence). V was clipped by 3 bases and J by 2 bases, with 12 bases between them. The CDR3: CASSMRDSFTDTQYF. The CDR3 DNA follows: TGTGCCAGTAGTATGCGGGACTCTTTCACAGATACGCAGTATTTT.

The genes are TRBV4-1 and TRBJ1-4, with D possibly being TRBD1 (5 bases). Germline values: CDR1 MGHRA, CDR2 YSYEKL. This CDR3 comprises 16 residues. V was pared by 3 bases and J by 7 bases, with 18 bases between. Here the CDR3 DNA reads TGCGCCAGCAGCCAGGGGGGACTTTCCGGCGGTGAAAAACTGTTTTTT. This encodes CASSQGGLSGGEKLFF.

Details on this clone: The same CDR3 is also encoded by other DNA sequences in this sample. V and J are TRBV11-2 and TRBJ1-6, with D possibly being TRBD1 (6 bases). Trimming cost V 4 bases and J 9 bases, with 10 bases left between them. The CDR3 totals 13 residues. Germline CDR1 SGHAT, CDR2 FQNNGV. The CDR3 sequence: CASSSRGGSPLHF. CDR3 DNA sequence: TGTGCCAGCAGCTCCAGGGGCGGTTCACCCCTCCACTTT.

This sequence joins TRBV5-1 and TRBJ2-7; tentatively, D is TRBD1 (6 bases). CDR1 is SGHRS, CDR2 YFSETQ, per germline. Trimming pared 4 bases from V and 7 bases from J, leaving 15 bases between. The CDR3 runs 13 residues. CDR3 DNA: TGCGCCAGCAGCACAGGGACACCCGGGGAGCAGTACTTC. Translated: CASSTGTPGEQYF.

The chain employs TRBV6-2 or TRBV6-3 and TRBJ2-7; 9 nucleotides align to TRBD2. The junction had 3 bases not matched to a gene; V was cut back by 6 bases and J by 0 bases. In germline, CDR1 is MNHEY, CDR2 SVGEGT. The CDR3 covers 14 residues. The CDR3 sequence: CASSSGGSSYEQYF. As DNA, the CDR3 is TGTGCCAGCAGCAGCGGGGGGAGCTCCTACGAGCAGTACTTC.

The CDR3: CASSPPGRKDTDTQYF. CDR3 in DNA: TGTGCCAGCAGCCCCCCCGGCAGGAAAGACACAGATACGCAGTATTTT. The chain combines TRBV5-8 with TRBJ2-3; D gene unclear. Trimming took 4 bases from V and 2 from J, leaving 17 bases between them. The CDR3 is made up of 16 amino acids. CDR1 and CDR2 from the germline V gene are SGHTS and YDEGEE.

The chain joins TRBV2 to TRBJ1-3; D not certain. CDR3 size: 14 residues. Germline V lookup: CDR1 SNHLY, CDR2 FYNNEI. Trimming pared 7 bases from V and 0 bases from J, leaving 10 bases between. The CDR3 coding sequence is TGTGCCAGCAAGAGCACCAACTCTGGAAACACCATATATTTT. Protein sequence: CASKSTNSGNTIYF.

The rearrangement uses TRBV9 and TRBJ2-1, with 9 bases matching TRBD2. This CDR3 is built from 17 residues. Germline V lookup: CDR1 SGDLS, CDR2 YYNGEE. After removal of 4 bases from V and 3 bases from J, the junction contained 11 bases not matched to a gene. The DNA of the CDR3 is TGTGCCAGCAGCCCCAGATTAGCGGGGGTGGTCTACAATGAGCAGTTCTTC. Translation gives CASSPRLAGVVYNEQFF. The full variable domain, rest sourced from reference TRBV9 and TRBJ2-1, is DSGVTQTPKHLITATGQRVTLRCSPRSGDLSVYWYQQSLDQGLQFLIQYYNGEERAKGNILERFSAQQFPDLHSELNLSSLELGDSALYFCASSPRLAGVVYNEQFFGPGTRLTVL.

CDR3 residues: CASSSLLAGVYNEQFF. In nucleotides, the CDR3 is TGTGCCAGCAGCTCCCTCCTAGCGGGGGTCTACAATGAGCAGTTCTTC. The J gene is TRBJ2-1, the V gene TRBV7-9; 10 nucleotides align to TRBD2. J was trimmed by 3 bases and V by 4 bases; bases with no gene match: 6. Germline V CDR1 and CDR2: SEHNR, FQNEAQ (reference sequence). The CDR3 has 16 residues.